A selection of T cell receptor beta chains follows, all from one sample in a study of blood T cells in healthy people across ages. From the 5' RACE reads, TCRdb called clonotypes with MiXCR, one entry per CDR3 protein. This sample yields 550,000 to 700,000 distinct CDR3 sequences, of which 27% are seen a single time; about 18% belongs to the top ten. Sequencing was performed on blood. Receptors originate from a woman aged 70-85 years in good health. The CDR3 runs from the conserved cysteine through the conserved F or W. A D gene is named only where the DNA matches it firmly. Only some rows state a clone size, as once, few, many or a class for expanded clones.

J gene: TRBJ2-5; clone size: -; V gene: TRBV11-2; D gene: TRBD1; CDR3 DNA: TGTGCCAGCAGCAAAGGACAGGTTGGGCGAGAGACCCAGTACTTC; CDR3 protein: CASSKGQVGRETQYF
J gene: TRBJ1-6; clone size: once; V gene: TRBV5-1; D gene: TRBD1; CDR3 DNA: TGCGCCAGCAGCCTCACAGGGGGCAGTGATTCACCCCTCCACTTT; CDR3 protein: CASSLTGGSDSPLHF
J gene: TRBJ1-5; clone size: -; V gene: TRBV4-3; D gene: -; CDR3 DNA: TGCGCCAGCAGCCAAGGGGTTTATAGCAATCAGCCCCAGCATTTT; CDR3 protein: CASSQGVYSNQPQHF
J gene: TRBJ2-7; clone size: -; V gene: TRBV7-2; D gene: TRBD2; CDR3 DNA: TGTGCCAGCAGCTTCATGGTAGCGGGGAGCTCCTACGAGCAGTACTTC; CDR3 protein: CASSFMVAGSSYEQYF
J gene: TRBJ2-5; clone size: -; V gene: TRBV2; D gene: -; CDR3 DNA: TGTGCGGCAGGGGCAGATCAAGAGACCCAGTACTTC; CDR3 protein: CAAGADQETQYF
J gene: TRBJ2-7; clone size: few; V gene: TRBV7-3; D gene: TRBD2; CDR3 DNA: TGTGCCAGCAGCTTATCGGGGGGGGCTGGTATGGACGAGCAGTACTTC; CDR3 protein: CASSLSGGAGMDEQYF
J gene: TRBJ1-1; clone size: -; V gene: TRBV19; D gene: -; CDR3 DNA: TGTGCCAGTAAAGGTCAGAGGAGGAGCACTGGAGCTTTCTTT; CDR3 protein: CASKGQRRSTGAFF
J gene: TRBJ1-4; clone size: once; V gene: TRBV10-3; D gene: TRBD1; CDR3 DNA: TGTGCCATCAGCGAAGGACAGGAGGGTGAAAAACTGTTTTTT; CDR3 protein: CAISEGQEGEKLFF
J gene: TRBJ1-2; clone size: few; V gene: TRBV25-1; D gene: -; CDR3 DNA: TGTGCCAGTGTGGACCCCCGAGGGGCCTACTATGGCTACACCTTC; CDR3 protein: CASVDPRGAYYGYTF
J gene: TRBJ2-1; clone size: -; V gene: TRBV12-3/TRBV12-4; D gene: TRBD2; CDR3 DNA: TGTGCCGGCCTTGGAGCGGGAGGGGCCTACAATGAGCAGTTCTTC; CDR3 protein: CAGLGAGGAYNEQFF
J gene: TRBJ2-1; clone size: -; V gene: TRBV20-1; D gene: -; CDR3 DNA: TGCAGTGCTAGAGATCCGGCCGGTCCCGGGGTTAATGAGCAGTTCTTC; CDR3 protein: CSARDPAGPGVNEQFF
J gene: TRBJ2-5; clone size: -; V gene: TRBV4-2; D gene: TRBD2; CDR3 DNA: TGTGCCAGCAGCCTTCTATGGACTAGCGGGGGGGCCATGAACGAGACCCAGTACTTC; CDR3 protein: CASSLLWTSGGAMNETQYF
J gene: TRBJ1-2; clone size: -; V gene: TRBV20-1; D gene: TRBD1; CDR3 DNA: TGCAGTGCTAGACCATCGACAGGGGTGCGGGTCTATGGCTACACCTTC; CDR3 protein: CSARPSTGVRVYGYTF
J gene: TRBJ1-2; clone size: -; V gene: TRBV4-2; D gene: -; CDR3 DNA: TGTGCCAGCAGCCCGACGTTTGGGCAGACCTATGGCTACACCTTC; CDR3 protein: CASSPTFGQTYGYTF
J gene: TRBJ2-1; clone size: few; V gene: TRBV5-1; D gene: TRBD2; CDR3 DNA: TGCGCCAGCAGCTTGGGGCTAGCGGGGGGCCAGAGCTCCTACAATGAGCAGTTCTTC; CDR3 protein: CASSLGLAGGQSSYNEQFF
J gene: TRBJ1-2; clone size: few; V gene: TRBV20-1; D gene: -; CDR3 DNA: TGCAGTGCTAGATTCCCAGGAAACTATGGCTACACCTTC; CDR3 protein: CSARFPGNYGYTF
J gene: TRBJ2-3; clone size: -; V gene: TRBV12-5; D gene: -; CDR3 DNA: TGTGCTAGTGGTTTGTGGGGGCGCTCCTCAGATACGCAGTATTTT; CDR3 protein: CASGLWGRSSDTQYF
J gene: TRBJ1-6; clone size: -; V gene: TRBV27; D gene: -; CDR3 DNA: TGTGCCAGCAGTTTATCGTGGGGGCGCGGGTCACCCCTCCACTTT; CDR3 protein: CASSLSWGRGSPLHF
J gene: TRBJ2-7; clone size: -; V gene: TRBV11-2; D gene: TRBD1; CDR3 DNA: TGTGCCAGCAGTGCGGACAGGGGCCTTTCCTACGAGCAGTACTTC; CDR3 protein: CASSADRGLSYEQYF
J gene: TRBJ1-5; clone size: few; V gene: TRBV25-1; D gene: -; CDR3 DNA: TGTGCCAGCAGTGAAATATATAGCAATCAGCCCCAGCATTTT; CDR3 protein: CASSEIYSNQPQHF
J gene: TRBJ1-3; clone size: -; V gene: TRBV4-1; D gene: -; CDR3 DNA: TGCGCCAGCAGCCGATCAGGGGATCTCTCTGGAAACACCATATATTTT; CDR3 protein: CASSRSGDLSGNTIYF
J gene: TRBJ1-4; clone size: -; V gene: TRBV7-9; D gene: -; CDR3 DNA: TGTGCCAGCAGCTTAGTTCAGGCGTCATTTGAAAAACTGTTTTTT; CDR3 protein: CASSLVQASFEKLFF
J gene: TRBJ2-1; clone size: -; V gene: TRBV7-2; D gene: TRBD2; CDR3 DNA: TGTGCCAGCAGCTTAAGGCGGGAGAGCAATGAGCAGTTCTTC; CDR3 protein: CASSLRRESNEQFF
J gene: TRBJ2-7; clone size: -; V gene: TRBV6-6; D gene: TRBD2; CDR3 DNA: TGTGCCAGCAGATCGACTAGCGGGGGGTACGAGCAGTACTTC; CDR3 protein: CASRSTSGGYEQYF
J gene: TRBJ1-2; clone size: -; V gene: TRBV30; D gene: -; CDR3 DNA: TGTGCCTGGAGTGCCGAGTATGGGCGACACCTGCATGGAGGCTACACCTTC; CDR3 protein: CAWSAEYGRHLHGGYTF
J gene: TRBJ1-4; clone size: few; V gene: TRBV5-1; D gene: -; CDR3 DNA: TGCGCCAGCAGCCGATCCGTCAATTCAGGGACTAATGAAAAACTGTTTTTT; CDR3 protein: CASSRSVNSGTNEKLFF
J gene: TRBJ2-3; clone size: few; V gene: TRBV9; D gene: -; CDR3 DNA: TGTGCCAGCAGCGTATTCGGCGAGAGCACAGATACGCAGTATTTT; CDR3 protein: CASSVFGESTDTQYF
J gene: TRBJ2-5; clone size: few; V gene: TRBV11-1; D gene: -; CDR3 DNA: TGTGCCAGCAGCCCCAGCCTCCAGTTAAAGACCCAGTACTTC; CDR3 protein: CASSPSLQLKTQYF
J gene: TRBJ2-5; clone size: few; V gene: TRBV7-9; D gene: TRBD2; CDR3 DNA: TGTGCCAGCAGCTTTCCTAGCGGGGGGGCCGAAGAGACCCAGTACTTC; CDR3 protein: CASSFPSGGAEETQYF
J gene: TRBJ2-5; clone size: -; V gene: TRBV7-2; D gene: TRBD2; CDR3 DNA: TGTGCCAGCAGCATAATTAGCGGGGGGCTAAAAGAGACCCAGTACTTC; CDR3 protein: CASSIISGGLKETQYF
J gene: TRBJ1-1; clone size: -; V gene: TRBV20-1; D gene: TRBD1; CDR3 DNA: TGCAGTGCTAGTTACAGGGGCACTGAAGCTTTCTTT; CDR3 protein: CSASYRGTEAFF
J gene: TRBJ1-6; clone size: -; V gene: TRBV14; D gene: -; CDR3 DNA: TGTGCCAGCAGCCCCAGCAGGGCGTCATCCCTCCACTTT; CDR3 protein: CASSPSRASSLHF
J gene: TRBJ2-7; clone size: many; V gene: TRBV10-3; D gene: TRBD2; CDR3 DNA: TGTGCCATCAGTGAAGGGACTAGCGGGGGATACGAGCAGTACTTC; CDR3 protein: CAISEGTSGGYEQYF
J gene: TRBJ1-6; clone size: many; V gene: TRBV7-8; D gene: -; CDR3 DNA: TGTGCCAGCAGCTTTGGGGGAACAGATTCACCCCTCCACTTT; CDR3 protein: CASSFGGTDSPLHF
J gene: TRBJ2-1; clone size: few; V gene: TRBV27; D gene: TRBD2; CDR3 DNA: TGTGCCAGCAGTCTCGGCCAGCGGGGATACAATGAGCAGTTCTTC; CDR3 protein: CASSLGQRGYNEQFF